These 5 T cell receptor beta chains originate from one sample sequenced in a study of early T cells in non-severe SARS-CoV-2 infection. Using its own MiXCR run on the 5' RACE reads, TCRdb lists one record per CDR3 protein. The repertoire has approximately 77,000 distinct CDR3 sequences, roughly 15% of them found once; the top ten carry roughly 12%. Sample: whole blood. The origin of the receptors is an adult who was a healthcare worker with PCR-confirmed SARS-CoV-2 infection or an uninfected control (not recorded which).

There are a few counts of this clonotype. V and J are TRBV5-1 and TRBJ2-5; perhaps TRBD1 as D (6 bases). The V end was cut by 6 bases, the J end by 5 bases, with 20 bases between. Per the germline V gene, CDR1 is SGHRS and CDR2 is YFSETQ. The CDR3 contains 15 residues. CDR3 loop: CASTVNPTGSETQYF. CDR3 bases: TGCGCCAGCACCGTCAACCCAACAGGGAGCGAGACCCAGTACTTC.

This clonotype came up a few times. The chain is built from TRBV24-1 and TRBJ2-6; TRBD1 aligns across 8 bases. CDR1 and CDR2 (germline): KGHDR, SFDVKD. This CDR3 has 16 amino acids. Trimming cost V 3 bases and J 10 bases; bases outside gene matches: 10. The CDR3 here is CATSDPLLGQVNVLTF. The CDR3 coding sequence is TGTGCCACCAGTGATCCGCTTTTGGGACAGGTAAACGTCCTGACTTTC.

This clonotype has just a few counts. The chain employs TRBV20-1 and TRBJ2-2; the D gene could be TRBD1 or TRBD2 (5 bases each). In germline, CDR1 is DFQATT, CDR2 SNEGSKA (reference sequence). The CDR3 runs to 11 residues. Trimming pared 6 bases from V and 7 bases from J, leaving 9 bases between. The CDR3 DNA is TGCAGTGCCCCAGGGAGCGGGGAGCTGTTTTTT. It encodes CSAPGSGELFF.

The chain employs TRBV30 and TRBJ2-2; D is ambiguous. Germline values: CDR1 GTSNPN, CDR2 SVGIG (reference sequence). With 4 bases removed from V and 1 base from J, the gap between germline ends came to 7 bases. This CDR3 is 13 amino acids long. Here the CDR3 DNA reads TGTGCCTGGACCTTGGGGAACACCGGGGAGCTGTTTTTT. Amino acids: CAWTLGNTGELFF.

This clonotype has only a few counts. The chain combines TRBV19 with TRBJ2-1; 9 positions agree with TRBD1. Trimming removed 9 bases from V and 4 bases from J; junction bases left unmatched: 4. Germline V gene sequence: CDR1 LNHDA, CDR2 SQIVND (reference sequence). The CDR3 loop spans 13 amino acids. CDR3 sequence (DNA): TGTGCCAGCGGGACAGGGTGGTACAATGAGCAGTTCTTC. Translation gives CASGTGWYNEQFF. The full variable domain, its missing parts supplied by reference TRBV19 and TRBJ2-1, is DGGITQSPKYLFRKEGQNVTLSCEQNLNHDAMYWYRQDPGQGLRLIYYSQIVNDFQKGDIAEGYSVSREKKESFPLTVTSAQKNPTAFYLCASGTGWYNEQFFGPGTRLTVL.